Sequencing of this T cell receptor (beta chain) was carried out in a study of cytomegalovirus exposure and HLA in healthy donors. Study-level points and caveats: Researchers left out some V segments, among them TRBV6-2 and TRBV6-3, as indistinguishable. The majority of TCR sequences were rare, yet some public TCRs appeared in many donors.

About this clone: Its antigen is not identified.

Healthy bone marrow donors supplied every sample. V gave up 1 base and J gave up 2 bases, with 10 bases separating them. Per germline, CDR1 SGHTA and CDR2 FQGNSA. The CDR3 loop spans 15 amino acids. The PCR made use of 60 Vbeta and 13 Jbeta primers. Clones were read by immunoSEQ multiplex PCR, and TCRdb kept only the in-frame ones, dropping some. Of about 190,000 clones listed, more than 70% are singletons. The chain combines TRBV7-2 with TRBJ2-3; D is undetermined. This receptor was identified in a boy between 10 and 17 years old in good health and CMV-seronegative. Sequenced: PBMCs. This chain's CDR3 is CASSLDAGFTDTQYF. The CDR3 region has the DNA TGTGCCAGCAGCTTAGATGCCGGTTTCACAGATACGCAGTATTTT.